The 20 T cell receptor beta chains below all came from one sample that was sequenced in a study of cytomegalovirus exposure and HLA in healthy donors. It was with 60 Vbeta and 13 Jbeta primers that the PCR ran. Using immunoSEQ multiplex PCR, the repertoire was profiled, and TCRdb retains in-frame clones only, with some absent. The table has fewer than 120,000 clones, approximately 86% seen once; the top ten hold about 1.7%. The source material was PBMCs. The receptors derive from a man between 40 and 49 years old in good health and CMV-seronegative.

The rearrangement uses TRBV5-6 and TRBJ2-7, with 13 bases matching TRBD2. V shed 4 bases and J 0 bases; nucleotides not matched to a gene: 7. The germline gives CDR1 SGHDT, CDR2 YYEEEE. This CDR3 comprises 17 residues. This CDR3 is CASSPGTSGVFSYEQYF. The CDR3 DNA reads as TGTGCCAGCAGCCCGGGGACTAGCGGGGTCTTCTCCTACGAGCAGTACTTC.

This chain connects TRBV6-5 to TRBJ1-1; weak D call: TRBD1 (5 bases). Trimming stripped 0 bases from V and 1 base from J, with 9 bases between. Per germline, CDR1 MNHEY and CDR2 SVGAGI. CDR3 size: 15 residues. The CDR3 loop reads CASSYSATGNTEAFF. DNA of the CDR3: TGTGCCAGCAGTTACTCCGCCACAGGGAACACTGAAGCTTTCTTT.

This rearrangement joins TRBV7-2 to TRBJ2-3; 10 bases agree with TRBD2. Germline values: CDR1 SGHTA, CDR2 FQGNSA. Unmatched junction bases numbered 6, after V lost 5 bases and J lost 4 bases. This CDR3 spans 15 amino acids. CDR3 in amino acids: CASSILAGRADTQYF. The CDR3 nucleotides read TGTGCCAGCAGCATACTAGCGGGGAGGGCAGATACGCAGTATTTT.

V gene TRBV5-1 combines with J gene TRBJ2-5; D is possibly TRBD1 (6 bases). The CDR3 consists of 14 residues. In germline, CDR1 is SGHRS, CDR2 YFSETQ. V was clipped by 4 bases and J by 0 bases, with 10 bases between them. CDR3 in DNA: TGCGCCAGCAGCCTTCGACAGGACCAAGAGACCCAGTACTTC. Encoded protein: CASSLRQDQETQYF.

The chain employs TRBV29-1 and TRBJ1-5, with D possibly TRBD1 on 5 matching bases. The V and J ends lost 4 bases and 4 bases respectively, with 11 bases between them. CDR3 length equals 13 residues. From germline, CDR1 is SQVTM and CDR2 ANQGSEA. Here the CDR3 DNA reads TGCAGCGTTGGAAAGGGGAAGAATCAGCCCCAGCATTTT. Translated: CSVGKGKNQPQHF.

This clone was recorded only once. V gene TRBV28 combines with J gene TRBJ1-2; D gene ambiguous. V lost 6 bases and J lost 5, with 16 bases in between. Germline V lookup: CDR1 MDHEN, CDR2 SYDVKM. The CDR3 has 14 amino acids. This chain's CDR3 is CASRLIGRGYGYTF. DNA of the CDR3: TGTGCCAGCAGACTAATCGGACGGGGTTATGGCTACACCTTC.

The rearrangement uses TRBV4-1 and TRBJ1-4, with 8 bases that match TRBD1. The CDR3 consists of 15 residues. CDR1 and CDR2 (germline): MGHRA, YSYEKL. Trimming removed 8 bases from V and 6 bases from J; junction bases left unmatched: 11. The CDR3 bases are TGCGCCAGCGCCAGGGGGCCTGGGGGGGATGAAAAACTGTTTTTT. As protein: CASARGPGGDEKLFF.

The chain is built from TRBV7-2 and TRBJ2-3, with a tentative D call TRBD1 (6 bases). This CDR3 region has 16 residues. V lost 5 bases, J lost 6 bases, and 21 bases lay in between. The germline V gene has CDR1 SGHTA and CDR2 FQGNSA. The CDR3 bases are TGTGCCAGCAGCGCTCCTAGAGGCCCCCAGGGGGATACGCAGTATTTT. It translates to CASSAPRGPQGDTQYF. Full variable domain (remainder filled in from reference TRBV7-2 and TRBJ2-3): GAGVSQSPSNKVTEKGKDVELRCDPISGHTALYWYRQSLGQGLEFLIYFQGNSAPDKSGLPSDRFSAERTGGSVSTLTIQRTQQEDSAVYLCASSAPRGPQGDTQYFGPGTRLTVL.

The chain has TRBV6-5 and TRBJ1-3, with D perhaps matching TRBD1 (5 bases). V was shortened by 5 bases and J by 2 bases, with 13 bases between the two germline ends. CDR1 MNHEY and CDR2 SVGAGI come from the germline V gene. CDR3 length: 15 residues. The CDR3 region is CASSHLAGTGNTIYF. The CDR3, as DNA: TGTGCCAGCAGTCACCTGGCAGGGACTGGAAACACCATATATTTT.

V is TRBV9 and J is TRBJ1-4; D remains ambiguous. The CDR3 totals 13 residues. CDR1 is SGDLS and CDR2 is YYNGEE in the germline V gene. Trimming stripped 3 bases from V and 14 bases from J, with 17 bases between. The CDR3 DNA follows: TGTGCCAGCAGCGCGGAACTAGCGGGAGACCTGTTTTTT. Its protein is CASSAELAGDLFF.

V and J are TRBV28 and TRBJ1-5, with 8 nucleotides matching TRBD1. Losses at the gene ends were 6 bases for V and 7 bases for J; bases not matched to a gene: 8. Germline assignment: CDR1 MDHEN and CDR2 SYDVKM. The CDR3 loop spans 14 amino acids. In DNA, the CDR3 is TGTGCCAGCAGCACAGACAGGGGCGACCAGCCCCAGCATTTT. This encodes CASSTDRGDQPQHF.

The V gene is TRBV7-9, the J gene TRBJ2-7, with 12 nucleotides matching TRBD2. With V trimmed by 5 bases and J by 1 base, 6 bases remained unmatched. Germline V gives CDR1 SEHNR, CDR2 FQNEAQ (reference sequence). The CDR3 runs to 16 residues. The CDR3 DNA reads as TGTGCCAGCAGCCGAGATGGACTAGCGGGGTCCTACGAGCAGTACTTC. Protein product: CASSRDGLAGSYEQYF.

V is TRBV6-6 and J is TRBJ1-5; D remains ambiguous. Trimming took off 2 bases at V and 5 bases at J, with 7 bases between the two ends. CDR3 length: 13 amino acids. Per germline, CDR1 MNHNY and CDR2 SVGAGI (reference sequence). The CDR3 reads CASSYNLDQPQHF. In DNA form, the CDR3 reads TGTGCCAGCAGTTACAATCTTGATCAGCCCCAGCATTTT.

This clone has only one observation. The rearrangement joins TRBV5-1 to TRBJ1-1; no firm D call. Germline V gives CDR1 SGHRS, CDR2 YFSETQ. Deletions cut 3 bases from V and 6 bases from J, with 12 bases between. The CDR3 totals 13 residues. CDR3 protein: CASSSADGAEAFF. The CDR3 DNA reads as TGCGCCAGCAGCTCGGCGGACGGGGCTGAAGCTTTCTTT.

J is TRBJ1-2 and V is TRBV5-4; D perhaps matches TRBD1 (6 bases). Trimming removed 0 bases from V and 8 bases from J, with 11 bases in between. Looked up from germline, CDR1 is SGHNT and CDR2 is YYREEE (reference sequence). The CDR3 contains 13 residues. The CDR3 DNA reads as TGTGCCAGCAGCTTGGTTGGGGACATCGGCTACACCTTC. Protein: CASSLVGDIGYTF.

The V call is TRBV6-4, the J call TRBJ1-1, with 8 bases matching TRBD1. V lost 4 bases and J lost 8; bases outside the gene matches: 9. Germline V CDR1 and CDR2: MRHNA, SNTAGT. The CDR3 runs to 14 residues. The CDR3 here is CASSVETGDFEAFF. The CDR3 nucleotides are TGTGCCAGCAGTGTCGAGACAGGGGACTTCGAAGCTTTCTTT.

This clone was observed a few times. The chain joins TRBV6-1 to TRBJ1-4; D is undetermined. V dropped 9 bases and J dropped 0 bases, with 8 bases sitting between them. The CDR3 runs 13 residues. Germline V gene lookup returns CDR1 MNHNS and CDR2 SASEGT. The chain's CDR3 is CASTRSTNEKLFF. The CDR3 DNA follows: TGTGCCAGTACACGCTCAACTAATGAAAAACTGTTTTTT.

This clone was found a few times. This chain links TRBV6-5 with TRBJ1-4; TRBD1 agrees at 7 bases. J lost 3 bases, V lost 2 bases, and 3 bases had no gene match. The CDR3 is made up of 15 amino acids. Germline V gene sequence: CDR1 MNHEY, CDR2 SVGAGI. CDR3 in amino acids: CASSYRGRANEKLFF. CDR3 nucleotide sequence: TGTGCCAGCAGTTACAGGGGGCGGGCTAATGAAAAACTGTTTTTT.

The chain combines TRBV19 with TRBJ1-5; 8 bases map to TRBD1. The CDR3 covers 14 residues. With V trimmed by 4 bases and J by 4 bases, 3 bases remained unmatched. Germline-derived CDR1 and CDR2 are LNHDA and SQIVND (reference sequence). The CDR3 sequence is CASSTGTGNQPQHF. In DNA form, the CDR3 reads TGTGCCAGTAGTACCGGGACAGGAAATCAGCCCCAGCATTTT.

The chain employs TRBV2 and TRBJ2-2; 9 nucleotides match TRBD1. Germline values: CDR1 SNHLY, CDR2 FYNNEI. J gave up 6 bases and V 4 bases, and 6 bases lay outside the gene matches. This CDR3 spans 15 amino acids. This chain's CDR3 is CASSGQGGGAGELFF. Written as DNA, the CDR3 is TGTGCCAGCAGTGGACAGGGGGGGGGCGCCGGGGAGCTGTTTTTT.